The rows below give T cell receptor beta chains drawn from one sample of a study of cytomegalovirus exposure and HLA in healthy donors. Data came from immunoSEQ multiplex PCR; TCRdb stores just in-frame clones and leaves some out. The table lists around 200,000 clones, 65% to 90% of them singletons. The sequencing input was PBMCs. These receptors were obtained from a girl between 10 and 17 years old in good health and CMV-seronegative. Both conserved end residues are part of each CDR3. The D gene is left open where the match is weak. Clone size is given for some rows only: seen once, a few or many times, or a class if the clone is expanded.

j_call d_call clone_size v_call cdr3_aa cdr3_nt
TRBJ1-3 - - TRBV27 CASSFARAGAGNTIYF TGTGCCAGCAGTTTCGCGCGCGCAGGGGCTGGAAACACCATATATTTT
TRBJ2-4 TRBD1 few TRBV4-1 CASSQIGTAAKNIQYF TGCGCCAGCAGCCAAATAGGGACAGCAGCCAAAAACATTCAGTACTTC
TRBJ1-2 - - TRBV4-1 CASGGGAGGYTF TGCGCCTCCGGCGGGGGGGCGGGTGGCTACACCTTC
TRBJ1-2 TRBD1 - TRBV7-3 CASSLVGRQGITYGYTF TGTGCCAGCAGCTTGGTAGGAAGACAGGGAATTACGTATGGCTACACCTTC
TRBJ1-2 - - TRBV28 CASSVEFNYGYTF TGTGCCAGCAGTGTGGAGTTTAACTATGGCTACACCTTC
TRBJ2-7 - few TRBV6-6 CASSYGSRGREQYF TGTGCCAGCAGTTACGGGAGCCGCGGACGCGAGCAGTACTTC
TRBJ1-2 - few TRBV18 CASSPREYLNYGYTF TGTGCCAGCTCACCTAGAGAGTATCTTAACTATGGCTACACCTTC
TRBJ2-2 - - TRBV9 CASSVSGTGELFF TGTGCCAGCAGCGTATCGGGCACCGGGGAGCTGTTTTTT
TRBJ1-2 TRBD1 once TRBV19 CASSPGQGANNYGYTF TGTGCCAGTAGCCCGGGACAGGGGGCTAATAACTATGGCTACACCTTC
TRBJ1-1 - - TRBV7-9 CSSSLGGGEEAFF TGTTCCAGCAGCTTAGGGGGAGGGGAGGAGGCTTTCTTT
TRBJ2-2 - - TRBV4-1 CASSQELYLPGELFF TGCGCCAGCAGCCAAGAGCTATACCTACCCGGGGAGCTGTTTTTT
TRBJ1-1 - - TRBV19 CASSIKQVNTEAFF TGTGCCAGTAGTATTAAGCAGGTGAACACTGAAGCTTTCTTT
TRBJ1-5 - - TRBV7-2 CASSLALQGRQPQHF TGTGCCAGCAGCTTAGCGCTACAGGGTCGACAGCCCCAGCATTTT
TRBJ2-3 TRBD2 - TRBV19 CASRTSGYDTDTQYF TGTGCCAGTAGAACTAGCGGATATGACACAGATACGCAGTATTTT
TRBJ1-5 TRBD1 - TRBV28 CASRLATGAHQPQHF TGTGCCAGCAGGTTGGCGACAGGGGCGCATCAGCCCCAGCATTTT
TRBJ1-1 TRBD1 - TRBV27 CASRDGQGSGTEAFF TGTGCCAGCAGAGACGGACAGGGTTCGGGTACTGAAGCTTTCTTT
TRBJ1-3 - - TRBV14 CASSRGISGNTIYF TGTGCCAGCAGTCGCGGAATTTCTGGAAACACCATATATTTT
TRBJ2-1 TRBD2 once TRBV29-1 CSGGRERSSYNEQFF TGCAGCGGGGGGAGGGAGCGGAGCTCCTACAATGAGCAGTTCTTC
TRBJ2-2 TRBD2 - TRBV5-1 CASSELAGLNTGELFF TGCGCCAGCAGCGAACTAGCGGGGCTAAACACCGGGGAGCTGTTTTTT
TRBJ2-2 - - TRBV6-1 CASSDWGHSTGELFF TGTGCCAGCAGTGATTGGGGACACAGCACCGGGGAGCTGTTTTTT
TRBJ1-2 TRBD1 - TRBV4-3 CASSLDRGRPFGGYTF TGCGCCAGCAGCCTTGACAGGGGGCGCCCCTTCGGAGGCTACACCTTC
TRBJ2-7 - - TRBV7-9 CASSLPMKGVTYEQYF TGTGCCAGCAGCTTACCTATGAAAGGGGTAACCTACGAGCAGTACTTC
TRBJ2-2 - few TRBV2 CASSERMLPGELFF TGTGCCAGCAGTGAGCGGATGCTCCCCGGGGAGCTGTTTTTT
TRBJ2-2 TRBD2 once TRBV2 CASRTAGGARSGELFF TGTGCCAGCAGAACCGCGGGGGGCGCTCGGTCCGGGGAGCTGTTTTTT
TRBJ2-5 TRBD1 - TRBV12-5 CASGLPPSGTGGGTQYF TGTGCTAGTGGTTTGCCGCCCTCCGGGACAGGGGGAGGGACCCAGTACTTC
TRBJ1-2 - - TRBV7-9 CASTHPGDKSYGYTF TGTGCCAGCACCCACCCTGGGGACAAGTCCTATGGCTACACCTTC
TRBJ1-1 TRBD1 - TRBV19 CASSIINRGGTEAFF TGTGCCAGTAGTATTATCAACAGGGGGGGAACTGAAGCTTTCTTT
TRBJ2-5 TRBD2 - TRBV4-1 CASSQPPGLAGARKETQYF TGCGCCAGCAGCCAGCCCCCGGGACTAGCGGGAGCGAGAAAAGAGACCCAGTACTTC
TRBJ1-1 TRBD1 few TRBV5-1 CASSPDRGQTEAFF TGCGCCAGCAGCCCAGACAGGGGGCAGACTGAAGCTTTCTTT
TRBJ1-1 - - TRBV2 CASSEGATPGDAFF TGTGCCAGCAGTGAAGGAGCGACCCCCGGTGACGCTTTCTTT
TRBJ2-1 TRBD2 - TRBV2 CASRGLAGAGEQFF TGTGCCAGCAGGGGACTAGCGGGAGCGGGGGAGCAGTTCTTC
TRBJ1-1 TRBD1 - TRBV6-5 CASSPGNRGHTEAFF TGTGCCAGCAGTCCCGGCAACAGGGGGCACACTGAAGCTTTCTTT
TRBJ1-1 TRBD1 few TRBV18 CASSQGARTNTEAFF TGTGCCAGCTCACAGGGGGCTAGGACGAACACTGAAGCTTTCTTT